Below, 14 T cell receptor beta chains from the same sample are listed, as sequenced in a study of T cells in Graves' hyperthyroidism and ophthalmopathy. TCR beta CDR3 regions were amplified from RNA transcripts. First-round RT-PCR targeting the TCR CDR3 was performed with the HTBI primer set. Via MiXCR, TCRdb re-called the multiplex PCR reads, giving one row per CDR3 protein. The sample consists of some 770,000 distinct CDR3 sequences, about a sixth of them appearing once. The sequenced sample consisted of blood. The receptor set was obtained from a man aged 18 to 35 with Graves' hyperthyroidism.

The chain joins TRBV6-1 to TRBJ2-7; 8 nucleotides line up with TRBD2. The CDR3 has 19 amino acids. Germline V gene data show CDR1 as MNHNS and CDR2 as SASEGT. Trimming took 6 bases from V and 0 from J; bases not matched to a gene: 19. The CDR3 spells CASRPSRDGRVSFSYEQYF. As DNA, the CDR3 is TGTGCCAGCAGGCCCTCTAGGGACGGGAGGGTATCCTTCTCCTACGAGCAGTACTTC.

The chain uses TRBV20-1 and TRBJ1-3; D not resolved. The V and J ends lost 3 bases and 4 bases respectively, with 7 bases between them. In germline, CDR1 is DFQATT, CDR2 SNEGSKA (reference sequence). The CDR3 is made up of 12 amino acids. The CDR3 region has the DNA TGCAGTGCTAGGGCAGCAGGAAACACCATATATTTT. The encoded protein is CSARAAGNTIYF.

V and J are TRBV7-9 and TRBJ2-3; a weak D match, TRBD2 (6 bases). Germline V lookup: CDR1 SEHNR, CDR2 FQNEAQ (reference sequence). The CDR3 is made up of 14 amino acids. V was cut by 8 bases and J by 4 bases, with 16 bases left in between. CDR3 DNA: TGTGCCAGCCGGGGGTCATATGATGCAGATACGCAGTATTTT. This translates into CASRGSYDADTQYF.

This clonotype was found many times. The rearrangement links TRBV25-1 to TRBJ2-7; TRBD2 is a possible D gene (6 bases). Germline CDR1 is MGHDK and CDR2 is SYGVNS. The V gene lost 3 bases and the J gene lost 2 bases, with 14 bases spanning the gap. This CDR3 is 15 amino acids long. The CDR3 protein is CASSDPRDGTYEQYF. The CDR3 coding sequence is TGTGCCAGCAGTGATCCGCGGGACGGTACCTACGAGCAGTACTTC.

This clonotype was recorded many times. This chain connects TRBV20-1 to TRBJ2-1; TRBD2 aligns across 8 bases. Trimming at V came to 5 bases and at J to 6 bases, leaving 9 bases not matched to a gene. This CDR3 comprises 14 residues. Germline CDR1 DFQATT, CDR2 SNEGSKA (reference sequence). CDR3 DNA sequence: TGCAGTGCTTTAGAGGCGGGGGGACCCAATGAGCAGTTCTTC. It codes for CSALEAGGPNEQFF.

There are many counts of this clonotype. The chain couples TRBV20-1 to TRBJ2-1, with D possibly matching TRBD2 (5 bases). The V gene lost 3 bases and the J gene lost 5 bases, with 8 bases spanning the gap. Germline lookup yields CDR1 DFQATT and CDR2 SNEGSKA (reference sequence). The CDR3 consists of 12 residues. The CDR3 spells CSARTGNNEQFF. The CDR3 DNA follows: TGCAGTGCTAGGACGGGAAACAATGAGCAGTTCTTC.

This clonotype came up many times. The chain uses TRBV7-6 and TRBJ2-7; unclear D gene. V dropped 1 base and J dropped 4 bases, with 8 bases sitting between them. The germline gives CDR1 SGHVS, CDR2 FNYEAQ. The CDR3 runs to 13 residues. The chain's CDR3 is CASSLGVRYEQYF. CDR3 DNA sequence: TGTGCCAGCAGCTTAGGTGTCAGATACGAGCAGTACTTC.

The table lists this clonotype with many counts. The J gene is TRBJ2-7, the V gene TRBV28; D is possibly TRBD2 (5 bases). V was pared by 2 bases and J by 7 bases, with 15 bases between. Looked up from germline, CDR1 is MDHEN and CDR2 is SYDVKM. There are 14 residues in the CDR3. CDR3: CASSLHLETTEQYF. The CDR3 bases are TGTGCCAGCAGTTTACATCTGGAGACTACGGAGCAGTACTTC.

The V call is TRBV9, the J call TRBJ1-6; 9 bases are shared with TRBD1. V was pared by 4 bases and J by 7 bases, with 12 bases of the junction left unmatched. There are 17 residues in the CDR3. Germline V gene data show CDR1 as SGDLS and CDR2 as YYNGEE. CDR3 region: CASSTDSGQGLNSPLHF. CDR3 in DNA: TGTGCCAGCAGCACCGACTCGGGACAGGGTTTGAATTCACCCCTCCACTTT.

This clonotype appeared many times. This chain joins TRBV19 and TRBJ2-7; 7 bases align to TRBD2. V was clipped by 5 bases and J by 7 bases; unmatched bases: 17. The CDR3 runs to 16 residues. Germline CDR1 LNHDA, CDR2 SQIVND (reference sequence). Here the CDR3 reads CASSLGLLGGSREQYF. The CDR3 coding sequence is TGTGCCAGTAGTTTGGGTCTCCTCGGCGGGAGTCGAGAGCAGTACTTC.

This sequence joins TRBV4-1 and TRBJ2-7; possible D gene TRBD2, 5 bases. The CDR3 loop spans 15 amino acids. V lost 0 bases and J 2 bases, leaving 11 bases between the germline ends. CDR1 is MGHRA, CDR2 YSYEKL, per germline. The CDR3 bases are TGCGCCAGCAGCCAAGATAGCCGGGGAGCCTACGAGCAGTACTTC. It yields the protein CASSQDSRGAYEQYF.

This clonotype was detected ten times or more. The V and J genes are TRBV30 and TRBJ1-1, with 7 bases matching TRBD1. V shed 0 bases, J shed 6 bases, and the junction held 7 bases outside the gene matches. Germline V gene data show CDR1 as GTSNPN and CDR2 as SVGIG (reference sequence). The CDR3 covers 14 residues. The CDR3, as DNA: TGTGCCTGGAGTGTACGGGGACAGAGGTCTGAAGCTTTCTTT. This sequence encodes CAWSVRGQRSEAFF.

The V and J genes are TRBV5-1 and TRBJ2-1; 11 positions match TRBD1. Germline trimming cut 4 bases from V and 7 bases from J; bases unmatched to any gene: 7. Germline V gives CDR1 SGHRS, CDR2 YFSETQ. The CDR3 runs to 15 residues. CDR3 amino acids: CASSQGQGGWNEQFF. The DNA of the CDR3 is TGCGCCAGCAGCCAGGGACAGGGGGGTTGGAATGAGCAGTTCTTC.

This clonotype appeared many times. The chain combines TRBV6-1 with TRBJ2-5; D might be TRBD2 (6 bases). Germline V CDR1 and CDR2: MNHNS, SASEGT. With 1 base removed from V and 5 bases from J, the gap between germline ends came to 11 bases. This CDR3 spans 14 amino acids. As DNA, the CDR3 is TGTGCCAGCAGTGAAGGGTACGGGACTGAGACCCAGTACTTC. The encoded protein is CASSEGYGTETQYF.